This T cell receptor (beta chain) derives from a study of blood T cell repertoires in COVID-19. The wider study: Nucleic acid was either cDNA or gDNA, and it came from T cells, B-cell-depleted T cells, or PBMCs.

The CDR3 sequence is 16 residues long. Germline CDR1 LGHNA, CDR2 YNFKEQ. J gave up 6 bases and V 0 bases, and 9 bases lay outside the gene matches. Original processing methods: Cell counts per sample came from amplifying reference gene primers. Some clones are missing from TCRdb's copy, which holds only in-frame ones; the method was immunoSEQ multiplex PCR. V and J calls and clone size are as listed in that table; D and trimming were resolved from the DNA. In the table there are approximately 44,000 clones, about 86% of which are singletons. Material: peripheral blood. The chain recombines TRBV4-2 with TRBJ2-7; 9 bases are shared with TRBD2. The TCR was taken from a human donor in a cohort sampled during active COVID-19. CDR3 bases: TGTGCCAGCAGCCAAGATACGCGCGGGGGGGCTCGCGAGCAGTACTTC. It yields the protein CASSQDTRGGAREQYF.